This record covers a single T cell receptor beta chain. This CDR3 has 15 residues. Per germline, CDR1 SGHVS and CDR2 FQNEAQ. J lost 10 bases, V lost 2 bases, and 7 bases had no gene match. Expressed TCRB transcripts were sequenced, since all the RNA that had been isolated was reverse transcribed. The method was immunoSEQ multiplex PCR; TCRdb's version includes in-frame clones alone and lacks a portion of them. The data contain hundreds of thousands of clones, 15% to 20% of them singletons. These data belong to a study of beta chain features in type 1 diabetes. The sample consisted of naive CD4+ T cells from blood. This chain connects TRBV7-8 to TRBJ2-1; TRBD2 agrees at 11 bases. This TCR derives from a young woman in good health. CDR3 sequence (DNA): TGTGCCAGCAGCTTATCACTAGCGGGAGCAGGCGAGCAGTTCTTC. It encodes CASSLSLAGAGEQFF.